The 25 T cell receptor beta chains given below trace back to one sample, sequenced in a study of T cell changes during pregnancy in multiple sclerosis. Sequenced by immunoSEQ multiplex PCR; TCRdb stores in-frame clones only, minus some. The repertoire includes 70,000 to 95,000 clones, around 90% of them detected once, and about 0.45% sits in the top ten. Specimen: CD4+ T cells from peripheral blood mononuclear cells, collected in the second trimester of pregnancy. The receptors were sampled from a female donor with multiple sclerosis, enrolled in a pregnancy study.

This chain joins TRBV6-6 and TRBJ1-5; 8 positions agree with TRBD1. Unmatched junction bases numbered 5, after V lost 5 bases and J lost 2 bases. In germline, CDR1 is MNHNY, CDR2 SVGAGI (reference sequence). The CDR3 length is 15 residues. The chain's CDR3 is CASSPDRGRNQPQHF. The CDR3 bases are TGTGCCAGCAGTCCCGACAGGGGTCGCAATCAGCCCCAGCATTTT.

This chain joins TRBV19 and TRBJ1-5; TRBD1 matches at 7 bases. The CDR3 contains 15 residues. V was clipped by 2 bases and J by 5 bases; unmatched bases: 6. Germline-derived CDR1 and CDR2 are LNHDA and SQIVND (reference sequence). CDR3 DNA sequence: TGTGCCAGTAGTATATCCAGGGGGTTGGATCAGCCCCAGCATTTT. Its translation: CASSISRGLDQPQHF.

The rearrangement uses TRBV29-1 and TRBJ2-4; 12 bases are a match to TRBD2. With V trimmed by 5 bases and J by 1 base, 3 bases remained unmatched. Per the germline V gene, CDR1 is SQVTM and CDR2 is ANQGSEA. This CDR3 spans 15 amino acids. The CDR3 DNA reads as TGCAGCGTTAGGACTAGCGGGACGGCCAAAAACATTCAGTACTTC. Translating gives CSVRTSGTAKNIQYF.

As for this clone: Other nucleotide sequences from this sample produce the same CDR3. The CDR3 DNA sequence: TGCGCCAGCAGCTTGGTTGCCAGCTCTGGAAACACCATATATTTT. The encoded protein is CASSLVASSGNTIYF. J is TRBJ1-3 and V is TRBV5-1; no firm D call. The germline V and J ends were trimmed by 0 bases and 0 bases, with 7 bases remaining between them. The CDR3 is 15 amino acids. CDR1 and CDR2 (germline): SGHRS, YFSETQ.

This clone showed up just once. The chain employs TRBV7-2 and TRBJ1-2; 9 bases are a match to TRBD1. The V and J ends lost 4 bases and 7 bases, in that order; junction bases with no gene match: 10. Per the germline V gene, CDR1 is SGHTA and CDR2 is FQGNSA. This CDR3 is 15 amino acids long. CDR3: CASSSSTGGLGGYTF. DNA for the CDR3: TGTGCCAGCAGCTCCTCGACAGGGGGTTTGGGTGGCTACACCTTC.

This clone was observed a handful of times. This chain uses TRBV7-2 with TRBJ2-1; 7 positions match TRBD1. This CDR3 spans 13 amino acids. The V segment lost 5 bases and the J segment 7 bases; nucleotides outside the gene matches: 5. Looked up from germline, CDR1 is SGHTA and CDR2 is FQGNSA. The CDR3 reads CASSITQGNEQFF. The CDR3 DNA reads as TGTGCCAGCAGCATTACACAGGGGAATGAGCAGTTCTTC.

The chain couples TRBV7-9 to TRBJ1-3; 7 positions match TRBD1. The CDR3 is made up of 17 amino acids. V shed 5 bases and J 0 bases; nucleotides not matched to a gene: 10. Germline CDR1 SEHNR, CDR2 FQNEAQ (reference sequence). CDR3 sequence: CASSPRTGQFSGNTIYF. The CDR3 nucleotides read TGTGCCAGCAGCCCCAGGACAGGCCAATTCTCTGGAAACACCATATATTTT.

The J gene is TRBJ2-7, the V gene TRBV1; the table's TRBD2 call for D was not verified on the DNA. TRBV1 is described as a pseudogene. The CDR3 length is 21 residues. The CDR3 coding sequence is TGCACCAGCAGCCAAATTACCTTGGGACTAGCAGGTCATACGGGGGGATACGAGCAGTACTTC. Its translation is CTSSQITLGLAGHTGGYEQYF.

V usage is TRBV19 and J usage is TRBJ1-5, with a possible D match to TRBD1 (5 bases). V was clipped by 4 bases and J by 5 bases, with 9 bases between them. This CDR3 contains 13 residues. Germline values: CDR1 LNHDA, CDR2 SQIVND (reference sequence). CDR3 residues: CASSNTRDQPQHF. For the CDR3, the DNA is TGTGCCAGTAGTAATACCAGGGATCAGCCCCAGCATTTT. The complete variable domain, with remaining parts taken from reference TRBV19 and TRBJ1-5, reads DGGITQSPKYLFRKEGQNVTLSCEQNLNHDAMYWYRQDPGQGLRLIYYSQIVNDFQKGDIAEGYSVSREKKESFPLTVTSAQKNPTAFYLCASSNTRDQPQHFGDGTRLSIL.

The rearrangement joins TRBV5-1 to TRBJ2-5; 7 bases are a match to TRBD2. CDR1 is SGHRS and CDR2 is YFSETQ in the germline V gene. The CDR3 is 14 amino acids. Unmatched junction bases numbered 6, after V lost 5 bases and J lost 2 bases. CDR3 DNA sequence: TGCGCCAGCAGTTCGAGCGGGAATCAAGAGACCCAGTACTTC. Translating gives CASSSSGNQETQYF.

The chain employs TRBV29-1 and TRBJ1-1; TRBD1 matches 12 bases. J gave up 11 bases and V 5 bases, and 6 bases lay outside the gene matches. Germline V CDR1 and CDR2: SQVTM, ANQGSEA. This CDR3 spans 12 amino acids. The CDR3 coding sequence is TGCAGCGTTTCCGGGACAGGGGGCCTCGCTTTCTTT. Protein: CSVSGTGGLAFF.

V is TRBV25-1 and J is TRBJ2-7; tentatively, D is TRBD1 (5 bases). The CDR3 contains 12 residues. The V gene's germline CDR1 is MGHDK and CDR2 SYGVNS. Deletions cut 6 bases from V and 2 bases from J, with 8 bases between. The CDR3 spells CASRDTTYEQYF. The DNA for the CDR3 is TGTGCCAGCAGGGACACCACCTACGAGCAGTACTTC.

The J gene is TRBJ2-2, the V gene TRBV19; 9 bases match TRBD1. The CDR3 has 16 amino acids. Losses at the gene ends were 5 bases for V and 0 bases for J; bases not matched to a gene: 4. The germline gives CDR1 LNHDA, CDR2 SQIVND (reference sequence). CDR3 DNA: TGTGCCAGTAGTGCTAGGACAGGGGCGAACACCGGGGAGCTGTTTTTT. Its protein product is CASSARTGANTGELFF.

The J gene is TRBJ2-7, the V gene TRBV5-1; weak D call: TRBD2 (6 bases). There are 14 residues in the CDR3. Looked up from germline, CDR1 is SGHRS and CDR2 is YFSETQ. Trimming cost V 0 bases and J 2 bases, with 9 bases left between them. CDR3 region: CASSLVGEAYEQYF. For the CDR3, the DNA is TGCGCCAGCAGCTTGGTCGGGGAGGCCTACGAGCAGTACTTC.

The CDR3 coding sequence is TGTGCCAGCAGCCGTAGCGGGAGAAGTAATGAGCAGTTCTTC. Its translation is CASSRSGRSNEQFF. The chain links TRBV7-2 to TRBJ2-1; the match to TRBD2 covers 9 bases. The CDR3 sequence is 14 residues long. Germline CDR1 SGHTA, CDR2 FQGNSA. J was trimmed by 7 bases and V by 5 bases; bases with no gene match: 6.

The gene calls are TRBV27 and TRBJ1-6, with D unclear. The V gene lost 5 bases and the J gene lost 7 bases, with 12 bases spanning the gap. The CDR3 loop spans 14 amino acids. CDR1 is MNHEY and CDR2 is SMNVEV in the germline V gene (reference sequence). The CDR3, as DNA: TGTGCCAGCAGTCCCTCATGGGAGAATTCACCCCTCCACTTT. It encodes CASSPSWENSPLHF.

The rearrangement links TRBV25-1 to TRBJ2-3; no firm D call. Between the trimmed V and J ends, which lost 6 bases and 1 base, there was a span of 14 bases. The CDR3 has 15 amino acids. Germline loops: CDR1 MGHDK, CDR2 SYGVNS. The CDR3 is CASSRGLRGTDTQYF. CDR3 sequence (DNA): TGTGCCAGCAGCCGCGGCCTCCGGGGCACAGATACGCAGTATTTT.

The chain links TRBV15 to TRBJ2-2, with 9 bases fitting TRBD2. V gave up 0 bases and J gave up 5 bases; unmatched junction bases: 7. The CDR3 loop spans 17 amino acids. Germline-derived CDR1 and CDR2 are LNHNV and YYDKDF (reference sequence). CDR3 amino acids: CATSRDWREGGTGELFF. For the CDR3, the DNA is TGTGCCACCAGCAGAGATTGGCGGGAGGGGGGAACCGGGGAGCTGTTTTTT.

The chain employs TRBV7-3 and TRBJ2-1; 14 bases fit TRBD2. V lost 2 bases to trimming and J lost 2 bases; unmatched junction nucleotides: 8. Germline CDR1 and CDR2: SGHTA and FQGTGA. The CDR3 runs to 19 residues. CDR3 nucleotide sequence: TGTGCCAGCAGCTTACTCCAGACTAGCGGGGGGGCCGCCTACAATGAGCAGTTCTTC. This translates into CASSLLQTSGGAAYNEQFF. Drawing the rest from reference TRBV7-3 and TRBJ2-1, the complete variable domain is GAGVSQTPSNKVTEKGKYVELRCDPISGHTALYWYRQSLGQGPEFLIYFQGTGAADDSGLPNDRFFAVRPEGSVSTLKIQRTERGDSAVYLCASSLLQTSGGAAYNEQFFGPGTRLTVL.

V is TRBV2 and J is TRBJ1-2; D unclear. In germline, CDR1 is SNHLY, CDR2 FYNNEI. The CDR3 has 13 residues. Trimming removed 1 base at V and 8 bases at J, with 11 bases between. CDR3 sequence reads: CASSEDRAWGYTF. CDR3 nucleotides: TGTGCCAGCAGTGAAGACAGAGCCTGGGGCTACACCTTC.

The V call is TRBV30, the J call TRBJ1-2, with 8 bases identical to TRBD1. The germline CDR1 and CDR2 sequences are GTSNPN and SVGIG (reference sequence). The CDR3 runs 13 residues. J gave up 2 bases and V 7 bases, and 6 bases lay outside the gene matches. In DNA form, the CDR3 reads TGTGCCTCCCCAGGACAGGGAAACTATGGCTACACCTTC. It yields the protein CASPGQGNYGYTF. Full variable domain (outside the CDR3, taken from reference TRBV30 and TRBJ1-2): SQTIHQWPATLVQPVGSPLSLECTVEGTSNPNLYWYRQAAGRGLQLLFYSVGIGQISSEVPQNLSASRPQDRQFILSSKKLLLSDSGFYLCASPGQGNYGYTFGSGTRLTVV.

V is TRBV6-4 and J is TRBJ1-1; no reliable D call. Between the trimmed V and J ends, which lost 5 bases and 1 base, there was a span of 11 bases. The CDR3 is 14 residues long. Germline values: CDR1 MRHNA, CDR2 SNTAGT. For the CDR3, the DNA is TGTGCCAGCAGTAAGGAGGTTTGGAACACTGAAGCTTTCTTT. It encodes CASSKEVWNTEAFF.

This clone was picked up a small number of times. CDR3: CASSISRRGSGTEAFF. The CDR3 nucleotides read TGTGCCAGTAGTATTTCAAGAAGGGGATCAGGAACTGAAGCTTTCTTT. The gene calls are TRBV19 and TRBJ1-1, with a tentative D call TRBD1 (5 bases). Trimming took off 3 bases at V and 5 bases at J, with 19 bases between the two ends. CDR1 is LNHDA, CDR2 SQIVND, per germline (reference sequence). CDR3 length: 16 residues.

The CDR3 bases are TGTGCCAGTAGATTTAGCGGGAGTGAGACCCAGTACTTC. It encodes CASRFSGSETQYF. The chain couples TRBV19 to TRBJ2-5, with 9 nucleotides matching TRBD2. CDR3 size: 13 residues. Trimming cost V 6 bases and J 5 bases; bases outside gene matches: 4. Germline assignment: CDR1 LNHDA and CDR2 SQIVND (reference sequence).

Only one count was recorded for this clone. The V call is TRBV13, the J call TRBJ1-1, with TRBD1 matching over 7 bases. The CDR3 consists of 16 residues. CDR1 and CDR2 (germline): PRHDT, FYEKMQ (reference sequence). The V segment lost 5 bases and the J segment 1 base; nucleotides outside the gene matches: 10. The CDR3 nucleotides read TGTGCCAGCAGCCCCCCCCGGAGGGGGCAGAACACTGAAGCTTTCTTT. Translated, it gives CASSPPRRGQNTEAFF.